The next 28 T cell receptor beta chains were all read from a single sample in a study of shared clonotypes between healthy human individuals. TCRdb keeps only in-frame clones here, not all; method: immunoSEQ multiplex PCR. The sample holds around 940,000 clones; over 75% are singletons and the top ten take around 1.4%. Specimen: memory CD4+ T cells sorted from blood. The subset is: CD45RA-negative fraction. All receptors derive from a man in his late teens or twenties in good health.

The chain's CDR3 is CASSLRLSYGYTF. The CDR3 nucleotides are TGTGCCAGCAGCTTAAGGCTGAGCTATGGCTACACCTTC. The chain employs TRBV11-1 and TRBJ1-2; no clear D. This CDR3 spans 13 amino acids. Germline CDR1 and CDR2: SGHAT and FQDESV (reference sequence). Trimming shortened V by 2 bases and J by 4 bases, and 8 bases separated the two germline ends.

This clone was observed a few times. At the DNA level, this CDR3 is encoded by other sequences in the same sample as well. This chain connects TRBV5-5 to TRBJ2-5, with TRBD2 identical over 11 bases. This CDR3 region has 15 residues. V shed 0 bases, J shed 5 bases, and the junction held 3 bases outside the gene matches. Germline V gene lookup returns CDR1 SGHKS and CDR2 YYEKEE (reference sequence). CDR3 DNA: TGTGCCAGCAGCTTGGAGGCTAGCGGGAGGGAGACCCAGTACTTC. Translated, it gives CASSLEASGRETQYF.

To note about this clone: Germline and junction disagree at one end, which may indicate a read error. CDR3 region: CASTTGQGTTGELFF. In nucleotides, the CDR3 is TGTGCTAGCACCACGGGACAGGGGACCACCGGGGAGCTGTTTTTT. The chain carries TRBV7-7 and TRBJ2-2; 10 positions agree with TRBD1. The V gene's germline CDR1 is SSHAT and CDR2 FNYEAQ (reference sequence). The CDR3 has 15 residues. The full variable domain, completed using reference TRBV7-7 and TRBJ2-2, is GAGVSQSPRYKVTKRGQDVTLRCDPISSHATLYWYQQALGQGPEFLTYFNYEAQPDKSGLPSDRFSAERPEGSISTLTIQRTEQRDSAMYRCASTTGQGTTGELFFGEGSRLTVL.

This clone was picked up a small number of times. This chain connects TRBV30 to TRBJ1-6; no reliable D call. CDR1 and CDR2 from the germline V gene are GTSNPN and SVGIG (reference sequence). Trimming pared 2 bases from V and 12 bases from J, leaving 8 bases between. The CDR3 has 11 residues. CDR3 residues: CAWSTGVPLHF. CDR3 coding DNA: TGTGCCTGGAGTACGGGAGTACCCCTCCACTTT.

The chain couples TRBV11-2 to TRBJ2-2; 7 bases agree with TRBD2. This CDR3 comprises 15 residues. CDR1 SGHAT and CDR2 FQNNGV come from the germline V gene. V trimming: 3 bases; J trimming: 4 bases; junction bases outside the gene matches: 5. The CDR3 DNA reads TGTGCCAGCAGCTTTTTCTCTAGCGGCACCGGGGAGCTGTTTTTT. Translating it yields CASSFFSSGTGELFF.

The chain has TRBV2 and TRBJ2-7; unclear D gene. Looked up from germline, CDR1 is SNHLY and CDR2 is FYNNEI. V was pared by 11 bases and J by 1 base, with 3 bases between. This CDR3 comprises 9 residues. CDR3 DNA: TGTGCCGTATCCTACGAGCAGTACTTC. It yields the protein CAVSYEQYF.

This chain connects TRBV7-9 to TRBJ2-2; possible D gene TRBD2, 6 bases. The CDR3 totals 18 residues. Trimming pared 0 bases from V and 1 base from J, leaving 15 bases between. Germline assignment: CDR1 SEHNR and CDR2 FQNEAQ (reference sequence). CDR3 nucleotides: TGTGCCAGCAGCTTAGCGAGTTACGGGGGAGTGAACACCGGGGAGCTGTTTTTT. Translation gives CASSLASYGGVNTGELFF.

The chain combines TRBV12-2 with TRBJ2-1. TRBV12-2 has pseudogene status. The CDR3 loop spans 11 amino acids. The CDR3 nucleotides read TGTGCAAGTCGAGGTGGTTGTGAGCAGTTCTTC. This gives the protein CASRGGCEQFF.

This chain uses TRBV28 with TRBJ1-6, with TRBD1 identical over 7 bases. V trimming: 5 bases; J trimming: 5 bases; junction bases outside the gene matches: 3. Germline CDR1 MDHEN, CDR2 SYDVKM. This CDR3 is 14 amino acids long. CDR3 region: CASSPTGHNSPLHF. For the CDR3, the DNA is TGTGCCAGCAGTCCGACAGGGCATAATTCACCCCTCCACTTT.

This chain links TRBV9 with TRBJ2-7, with 8 bases that match TRBD2. The V gene end was trimmed by 4 bases and the J gene end by 2 bases; junction bases not matched to a gene: 5. CDR3 size: 14 residues. The V gene's germline CDR1 is SGDLS and CDR2 YYNGEE. The CDR3, as DNA: TGTGCCAGCAGCCGGGAGGGACTGGCCTACGAGCAGTACTTC. This translates into CASSREGLAYEQYF.

The V and J genes are TRBV28 and TRBJ1-5; D not resolved. This CDR3 comprises 14 residues. Germline CDR1 is MDHEN and CDR2 is SYDVKM. The ends were cut back, 5 bases at V and 7 bases at J, with 15 bases in the middle. DNA for the CDR3: TGTGCCAGCAGTCCAGCAAGAGGGAGGCAGCCCCAGCATTTT. It is translated as CASSPARGRQPQHF.

This clone was detected only a few times. This rearrangement joins TRBV7-8 to TRBJ2-5; 7 nucleotides match TRBD1. From germline, CDR1 is SGHVS and CDR2 FQNEAQ. The CDR3 length is 15 residues. The trim removed 5 bases at V and 2 bases at J, leaving 8 bases unmatched. CDR3 in amino acids: CASSGRTGKQETQYF. The DNA of the CDR3 is TGTGCCAGCAGCGGACGGACAGGCAAACAAGAGACCCAGTACTTC. The variable domain in full, with the rest retrieved from reference TRBV7-8 and TRBJ2-5, is GAGVSQSPRYKVAKRGQDVALRCDPISGHVSLFWYQQALGQGPEFLTYFQNEAQLDKSGLPSDRFFAERPEGSVSTLKIQRTQQEDSAVYLCASSGRTGKQETQYFGPGTRLLVL.

This clone has a count of ten or more. This chain joins TRBV2 and TRBJ2-7; 12 bases fit TRBD2. The J segment lost 7 bases and the V segment lost 6 bases, leaving 10 bases of the junction unmatched. In germline, CDR1 is SNHLY, CDR2 FYNNEI. This CDR3 has 15 residues. The chain's CDR3 is CASRLAGGPTREQYF. The CDR3 DNA sequence: TGTGCCAGCAGACTAGCGGGGGGCCCAACCCGGGAGCAGTACTTC.

V and J are TRBV25-1 and TRBJ2-2; no definite D call. CDR1 is MGHDK and CDR2 is SYGVNS in the germline V gene. The CDR3 covers 14 residues. With 4 bases removed from V and 3 bases from J, the gap between germline ends came to 9 bases. CDR3 nucleotides: TGTGCCAGCAGTGCCCGTTTGTACACCGGGGAGCTGTTTTTT. It specifies CASSARLYTGELFF. The complete variable domain, with remaining parts taken from reference TRBV25-1 and TRBJ2-2, reads EADIYQTPRYLVIGTGKKITLECSQTMGHDKMYWYQQDPGMELHLIHYSYGVNSTEKGDLSSESTVSRIRTEHFPLTLESARPSHTSQYLCASSARLYTGELFFGEGSRLTVL.

This chain uses TRBV6-5 with TRBJ1-6, with TRBD1 as a possible D gene (6 bases). V was cut by 3 bases and J by 9 bases, with 15 bases left in between. The germline CDR1 and CDR2 sequences are MNHEY and SVGAGI. The CDR3 extends over 15 amino acids. The CDR3 bases are TGTGCCAGCAGTTATATCTCTGGGGGCGGTTCACCCCTCCACTTT. Translating it yields CASSYISGGGSPLHF.

This clone was picked up one time. The genes are TRBV11-3 and TRBJ2-1; perhaps D is TRBD1 or TRBD2 (6 bases each). Germline V gene data show CDR1 as SGHNT and CDR2 as YENEEA. This CDR3 has 16 amino acids. Between the trimmed V and J ends, which lost 0 bases and 2 bases, there was a span of 11 bases. The CDR3 spells CASSLDGGPPYNEQFF. CDR3 sequence (DNA): TGTGCCAGCAGCTTAGATGGGGGGCCCCCCTACAATGAGCAGTTCTTC.

This clone has just a few counts. The gene calls are TRBV6-5 and TRBJ2-1; D gene ambiguous. Trimming removed 5 bases from V and 2 bases from J, with 13 bases in between. This CDR3 has 15 residues. CDR1 is MNHEY, CDR2 SVGAGI, per germline. CDR3 bases: TGTGCCAGCAGTAATGGACCAAGGGCCTACAATGAGCAGTTCTTC. Its protein product is CASSNGPRAYNEQFF.

The V gene is TRBV7-2, the J gene TRBJ1-1; no clear D gene. Trimming left V 3 bases short and J 2 bases short, with 10 bases between. The CDR3 consists of 14 residues. In germline, CDR1 is SGHTA, CDR2 FQGNSA. The CDR3 here is CASSFNALNTEAFF. In DNA, the CDR3 is TGTGCCAGCAGCTTTAATGCCCTCAACACTGAAGCTTTCTTT.

The V and J genes are TRBV7-9 and TRBJ1-4, with 10 bases that match TRBD1. V dropped 3 bases and J dropped 7; count of bases not matched to a gene: 8. CDR3 length equals 16 residues. CDR1 is SEHNR and CDR2 is FQNEAQ in the germline V gene (reference sequence). CDR3 DNA: TGTGCCAGCAGCTTGGAGAGGACAGGGGGTCCTGAAAAACTGTTTTTT. Protein sequence: CASSLERTGGPEKLFF.

This clone was detected a few times. The chain has TRBV4-2 and TRBJ1-1, with D possibly TRBD1 on 5 matching bases. Germline V gene lookup returns CDR1 LGHNA and CDR2 YNFKEQ. This CDR3 has 16 amino acids. V lost 3 bases to trimming and J lost 2 bases, with 16 bases between them. CDR3 nucleotides: TGTGCCAGCAGCCAGCGGCTGACAGCAGAAAACACTGAAGCTTTCTTT. The encoded protein is CASSQRLTAENTEAFF.

The chain has TRBV11-2 and TRBJ2-7, with D possibly matching TRBD1 (5 bases). The CDR3 has 12 residues. Germline V gene lookup returns CDR1 SGHAT and CDR2 FQNNGV. V lost 0 bases and J 12 bases, leaving 12 bases between the germline ends. CDR3 protein: CASSLDIKGAYF. Here the CDR3 DNA reads TGTGCCAGCAGCTTAGATATTAAAGGGGCGTACTTC.

This clone was seen a handful of times. J is TRBJ2-3 and V is TRBV7-6, with 7 bases fitting TRBD1. The CDR3 is 15 residues long. In germline, CDR1 is SGHVS, CDR2 FNYEAQ. With 6 bases clipped from V and 4 bases from J, the junction kept 10 bases outside the gene matches. In DNA form, the CDR3 reads TGTGCCAGCAGTATGAACAGGGGTGGCTCAGATACGCAGTATTTT. It specifies CASSMNRGGSDTQYF. Full variable domain (rest looked up from reference TRBV7-6 and TRBJ2-3): GAGVSQSPRYKVTKRGQDVALRCDPISGHVSLYWYRQALGQGPEFLTYFNYEAQQDKSGLPNDRFSAERPEGSISTLTIQRTEQRDSAMYRCASSMNRGGSDTQYFGPGTRLTVL.

This clone was picked up one time. J is TRBJ2-2 and V is TRBV7-2, with TRBD2 identical over 12 bases. V lost 4 bases, J lost 6 bases, and 15 bases stayed unmatched. This CDR3 contains 19 residues. Germline V gene lookup returns CDR1 SGHTA and CDR2 FQGNSA. The CDR3 DNA is TGTGCCAGCAGCTCTCTAGCGGGAGGGCTTGTAAGTCAGCCCGGGGAGCTGTTTTTT. Its translation is CASSSLAGGLVSQPGELFF.

The chain links TRBV6-5 to TRBJ1-2, with D uncertain. Trimming took 4 bases from V and 4 from J, leaving 10 bases between them. CDR1 and CDR2 (germline): MNHEY, SVGAGI. The CDR3 contains 13 residues. The CDR3 sequence: CASSSGSRYGYTF. Here the CDR3 DNA reads TGTGCCAGCAGTTCCGGCAGCCGCTATGGCTACACCTTC.

This clone showed up just a few times. The chain combines TRBV10-1 with TRBJ2-5; the D is unclear. With the DNA end fitting TRBJ2-7 better, the J assignment may be wrong. The CDR3 extends over 13 amino acids. Germline CDR1 is WNHNN and CDR2 is SYGVQD (reference sequence). CDR3 DNA sequence: TGCGCCAGCAGTGCTCAGATTGGGGACGAGCAGTACTTC. It is translated as CASSAQIGDEQYF.

CDR3: CASSPQPPAEQYF. DNA for the CDR3: TGTGCCAGCTCACCGCAACCCCCTGCCGAGCAGTACTTC. This chain joins TRBV18 and TRBJ2-7; D remains ambiguous. V was shortened by 3 bases and J by 6 bases, with 12 bases between the two germline ends. The CDR3 covers 13 residues. CDR1 KGHSH and CDR2 LQKENI come from the germline V gene.

This clone was counted only a few times. The CDR3 region is CASSQESTIYF. The DNA of the CDR3 is TGCGCCAGCAGCCAAGAAAGCACCATATATTTT. The chain is built from TRBV4-1 and TRBJ1-3; D not certain. The length of the CDR3 is 11 residues. V lost 0 bases and J 9 bases, leaving 3 bases between the germline ends. The V gene's germline CDR1 is MGHRA and CDR2 YSYEKL.

The V call is TRBV11-2, the J call TRBJ2-5; 13 bases map to TRBD2. Germline-derived CDR1 and CDR2 are SGHAT and FQNNGV. The V and J ends lost 5 bases and 4 bases, in that order; junction bases with no gene match: 13. This CDR3 spans 18 amino acids. CDR3 sequence: CASSLMTSGRSSAETQYF. The CDR3 DNA is TGTGCCAGCAGCCTGATGACTAGCGGGAGGTCGTCGGCAGAGACCCAGTACTTC.